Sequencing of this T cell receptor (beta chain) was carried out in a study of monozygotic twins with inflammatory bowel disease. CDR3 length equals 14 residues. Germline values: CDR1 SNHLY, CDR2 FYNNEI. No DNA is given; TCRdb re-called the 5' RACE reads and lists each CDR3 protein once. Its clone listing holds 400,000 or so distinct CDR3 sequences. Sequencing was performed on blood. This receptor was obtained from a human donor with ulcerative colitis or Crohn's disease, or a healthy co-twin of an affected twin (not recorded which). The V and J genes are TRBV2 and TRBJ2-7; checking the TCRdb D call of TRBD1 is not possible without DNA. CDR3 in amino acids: CASSDRTGGIEQYF.